One sample yielded the 9 T cell receptor beta chains listed below, sequenced in a study of blood T cell repertoires in COVID-19. The assay was immunoSEQ multiplex PCR, and TCRdb's table has in-frame clones only and misses some. Among 120,000 to 150,000 clones listed, approximately 88% were seen once. The specimen sequenced was peripheral blood. Receptors were obtained from a woman between 45 and 65 years old with acute or convalescent COVID-19.

This clone has only one observation. This chain connects TRBV6-5 to TRBJ1-1; D is undetermined. With 0 bases removed from V and 4 bases from J, the gap between germline ends came to 9 bases. There are 14 residues in the CDR3. From germline, CDR1 is MNHEY and CDR2 SVGAGI. Here the CDR3 DNA reads TGTGCCAGCAGTTACTCAACCGGGAGCACTGAAGCTTTCTTT. Translating gives CASSYSTGSTEAFF.

This clone has at least ten counts. V usage is TRBV3-1 (or the pseudogene TRBV3-2) and J usage is TRBJ1-2; possible D gene TRBD1, 5 bases. V shed 4 bases and J shed 6 bases, with 12 bases lying between them. The V gene's germline CDR1 is LGHDT and CDR2 YNNKEL (reference sequence). CDR3 length equals 13 residues. The CDR3 sequence is CASSPTGHNGYTF. In nucleotides, the CDR3 is TGTGCCAGCAGCCCAACAGGACACAATGGCTACACCTTC.

J is TRBJ1-2 and V is TRBV6-6, with TRBD1 matching 7 bases. J gave up 5 bases and V 7 bases, and 13 bases lay outside the gene matches. Germline values: CDR1 MNHNY, CDR2 SVGAGI (reference sequence). The CDR3 is 15 amino acids. This chain's CDR3 is CASTSTGDAGYGYTF. As DNA, the CDR3 is TGTGCCAGCACCTCCACAGGGGACGCCGGGTATGGCTACACCTTC.

This chain uses TRBV5-1 with TRBJ1-5; the D is unclear. This CDR3 has 13 amino acids. Trimming cost V 5 bases and J 9 bases, with 15 bases left between them. CDR1 SGHRS and CDR2 YFSETQ come from the germline V gene. DNA for the CDR3: TGCGCCAGCAGGCCAGGTGAGCAAGGGCCCCAGCATTTT. It encodes CASRPGEQGPQHF. Using reference TRBV5-1 and TRBJ1-5 for the parts outside the CDR3, the full variable domain is KAGVTQTPRYLIKTRGQQVTLSCSPISGHRSVSWYQQTPGQGLQFLFEYFSETQRNKGNFPGRFSGRQFSNSRSEMNVSTLELGDSALYLCASRPGEQGPQHFGDGTRLSIL.

This chain uses TRBV18 with TRBJ2-1, with 8 bases identical to TRBD2. V dropped 2 bases and J dropped 7; count of bases not matched to a gene: 10. The CDR3 covers 16 residues. Germline loops: CDR1 KGHSH, CDR2 LQKENI. CDR3 region: CASSPYPSGGVNEQFF. CDR3 in DNA: TGTGCCAGCTCACCATACCCCAGCGGGGGTGTTAATGAGCAGTTCTTC.

This clone was seen just once. This chain links TRBV19 with TRBJ1-2, with D possibly being TRBD1 (6 bases). The CDR3 is made up of 14 amino acids. Germline-derived CDR1 and CDR2 are LNHDA and SQIVND (reference sequence). V shed 1 base and J shed 3 bases, with 9 bases lying between them. The CDR3 DNA sequence: TGTGCCAGTAGTATAGGTGGGGGCGACTATGGCTACACCTTC. Translated: CASSIGGGDYGYTF. The full variable domain, rest sourced from reference TRBV19 and TRBJ1-2, is DGGITQSPKYLFRKEGQNVTLSCEQNLNHDAMYWYRQDPGQGLRLIYYSQIVNDFQKGDIAEGYSVSREKKESFPLTVTSAQKNPTAFYLCASSIGGGDYGYTFGSGTRLTVV.

The rearrangement uses TRBV9 and TRBJ2-3, with TRBD2 as a possible D gene (5 bases). This CDR3 is built from 16 residues. V was shortened by 0 bases and J by 6 bases, with 17 bases between the two germline ends. Germline assignment: CDR1 SGDLS and CDR2 YYNGEE. CDR3 DNA: TGTGCCAGCAGCGTAGTAGTGGGAGCGAGAAGGGATACGCAGTATTTT. Amino acids: CASSVVVGARRDTQYF.

The chain joins TRBV19 to TRBJ2-6; 7 bases line up with TRBD1. The CDR3 runs to 16 residues. J lost 0 bases, V lost 7 bases, and 6 bases had no gene match. Per the germline V gene, CDR1 is LNHDA and CDR2 is SQIVND (reference sequence). The CDR3 loop reads CASMQGQPSGANVLTF. In DNA form, the CDR3 reads TGTGCCAGTATGCAGGGACAGCCCTCTGGGGCCAACGTCCTGACTTTC. The variable domain in full, with the rest retrieved from reference TRBV19 and TRBJ2-6, is DGGITQSPKYLFRKEGQNVTLSCEQNLNHDAMYWYRQDPGQGLRLIYYSQIVNDFQKGDIAEGYSVSREKKESFPLTVTSAQKNPTAFYLCASMQGQPSGANVLTFGAGSRLTVL.

V gene TRBV18 combines with J gene TRBJ1-1; D is unresolved. Germline CDR1 KGHSH, CDR2 LQKENI. The CDR3 length is 12 residues. Trimming stripped 6 bases from V and 4 bases from J, with 9 bases between. In nucleotides, the CDR3 is TGTGCCAGCTCCTATCTTTCCACTGAAGCTTTCTTT. Translating it yields CASSYLSTEAFF.